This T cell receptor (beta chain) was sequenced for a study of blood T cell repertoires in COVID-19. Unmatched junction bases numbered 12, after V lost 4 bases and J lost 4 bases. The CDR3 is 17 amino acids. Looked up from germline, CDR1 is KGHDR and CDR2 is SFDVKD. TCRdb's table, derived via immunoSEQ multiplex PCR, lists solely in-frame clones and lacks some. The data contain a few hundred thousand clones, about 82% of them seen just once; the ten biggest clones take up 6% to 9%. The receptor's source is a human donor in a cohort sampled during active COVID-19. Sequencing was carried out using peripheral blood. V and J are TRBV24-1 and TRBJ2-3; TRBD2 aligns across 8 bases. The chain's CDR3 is CATSDTVPGLVADTQYF. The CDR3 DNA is TGTGCCACCAGTGACACTGTCCCGGGACTAGTGGCAGATACGCAGTATTTT.